The entry below describes one T cell receptor beta chain. These data originate in a study of blood T cell repertoires in COVID-19. Sequencing was performed with immunoSEQ multiplex PCR; in TCRdb, only in-frame clones are kept and a portion is missing. The repertoire has 99,000 or so clones, roughly 89% of them found once; the top ten carry 5% to 6.5%. V was clipped by 6 bases and J by 6 bases; unmatched bases: 3. This CDR3 comprises 13 residues. Germline CDR1 LNHDA, CDR2 SQIVND (reference sequence). This clonotype originated in a human donor in a cohort sampled during active COVID-19. Material for sequencing was peripheral blood. The V and J genes are TRBV19 and TRBJ2-2; 8 positions match TRBD1. The CDR3, as DNA: TGTGCCAGTAGCCCGACAGGGGCCGGGGAGCTGTTTTTT. Its translation: CASSPTGAGELFF.